This T cell receptor (beta chain) was sequenced during a study of OX40 agonist ivuxolimab in advanced cancers. This table comes from immunoSEQ multiplex PCR, and its TCRdb copy is limited to in-frame clones, with some not included. The sample records tens of thousands of clones, 92% being singletons. This CDR3 comprises 14 residues. V was clipped by 6 bases and J by 7 bases; unmatched bases: 8. CDR1 is MDHEN and CDR2 is SYDVKM in the germline V gene. The TCR originated in an adult with an advanced solid tumor such as melanoma, head and neck, liver or kidney cancer. This material consisted of CD4+ or CD8+ T cells sorted from blood, taken in a trial of the OX40 agonist ivuxolimab. The chain employs TRBV28 and TRBJ1-4; the match to TRBD1 covers 7 bases. CDR3 nucleotides: TGTGCCAGCAGCTTGACAGGGTTTGGTGAAAAACTGTTTTTT. Encoded protein: CASSLTGFGEKLFF. The complete variable domain, with remaining parts taken from reference TRBV28 and TRBJ1-4, reads DVKVTQSSRYLVKRTGEKVFLECVQDMDHENMFWYRQDPGLGLRLIYFSYDVKMKEKGDIPEGYSVSREKKERFSLILESASTNQTSMYLCASSLTGFGEKLFFGSGTQLSVL.